The next 24 T cell receptor beta chains were all read from a single sample in a study of T cell clonotyping in hematopoietic cell transplantation. The time point was: recipient sample about 28 days before transplant, after cytoreduction. The repertoire was sequenced with immunoSEQ multiplex PCR; TCRdb's copy has only in-frame clones and lacks some. The data show about 76,000 clones, with roughly 95% seen just once and around 1.7% held by the top ten. The sample consisted of peripheral blood mononuclear cells, taken before stem cell transplant. The receptors originated from a woman aged 45-59 years with acute myeloid leukemia. Some clones in this sample may be carry-over from other donors' samples.

The chain combines TRBV4-1 with TRBJ2-7; the D gene could be TRBD1 or TRBD2 (5 bases each). Per germline, CDR1 MGHRA and CDR2 YSYEKL. This CDR3 region has 14 residues. V lost 0 bases and J lost 4, with 10 bases in between. This CDR3 is CASSQEGDVYEQYF. The CDR3 region has the DNA TGCGCCAGCAGCCAAGAGGGGGACGTTTACGAGCAGTACTTC.

The chain recombines TRBV4-1 with TRBJ1-2, with TRBD1 as a possible D gene (6 bases). CDR3 size: 15 residues. CDR1 MGHRA and CDR2 YSYEKL come from the germline V gene. V lost 3 bases to trimming and J lost 0 bases, with 11 bases between them. Here the CDR3 reads CASSHPDRSNYGYTF. The CDR3 coding sequence is TGCGCCAGCAGCCACCCCGACAGGTCTAACTATGGCTACACCTTC.

The chain employs TRBV28 and TRBJ1-3; 9 nucleotides match TRBD1. Germline lookup yields CDR1 MDHEN and CDR2 SYDVKM. Trimming removed 3 bases from V and 3 bases from J; junction bases left unmatched: 9. The CDR3 loop spans 17 amino acids. The CDR3 spells CASSFVGTGWGGNTIYF. DNA for the CDR3: TGTGCCAGCAGTTTTGTCGGGACAGGGTGGGGTGGAAACACCATATATTTT. Together with reference TRBV28 and TRBJ1-3, the CDR3 gives the full variable domain: DVKVTQSSRYLVKRTGEKVFLECVQDMDHENMFWYRQDPGLGLRLIYFSYDVKMKEKGDIPEGYSVSREKKERFSLILESASTNQTSMYLCASSFVGTGWGGNTIYFGEGSWLTVV.

This chain links TRBV7-3 with TRBJ1-2; the D gene is possibly TRBD1 (5 bases). Deletions cut 2 bases from V and 7 bases from J, with 11 bases between. CDR1 is SGHTA, CDR2 FQGTGA, per germline. The CDR3 loop spans 13 amino acids. For the CDR3, the DNA is TGTGCCAGCAGCTTATACGCAGGGTTTGGCTACACCTTC. This translates into CASSLYAGFGYTF.

The chain couples TRBV28 to TRBJ1-2; TRBD1 aligns across 7 bases. This CDR3 spans 13 amino acids. V lost 5 bases to trimming and J lost 5 bases; unmatched junction nucleotides: 5. Looked up from germline, CDR1 is MDHEN and CDR2 is SYDVKM. The CDR3 spells CASSPGGPYGYTF. CDR3 coding DNA: TGTGCCAGCAGTCCAGGGGGACCTTATGGCTACACCTTC.

The rearrangement joins TRBV7-2 to TRBJ1-5, with D possibly being TRBD1 (6 bases). Germline CDR1 reads SGHTA; CDR2 reads FQGNSA. V was pared by 1 base and J by 11 bases, with 9 bases between. The CDR3 sequence is 12 residues long. The CDR3 DNA is TGTGCCAGCAGCTTAGGTGGGACAACCCAGCATTTT. Translation: CASSLGGTTQHF.

The gene calls are TRBV27 and TRBJ1-5; TRBD1 agrees at 10 bases. The J segment lost 7 bases and the V segment lost 6 bases, leaving 9 bases of the junction unmatched. CDR1 and CDR2 (germline): MNHEY, SMNVEV (reference sequence). CDR3 length: 15 residues. CDR3 DNA sequence: TGTGCCAGCAGACAGACAGGGGGCGCAGGGCAGCCCCAGCATTTT. It specifies CASRQTGGAGQPQHF.

The rearrangement links TRBV6-1 to TRBJ1-5, with TRBD1 as a possible D gene (5 bases). Trimming removed 4 bases at V and 5 bases at J, with 18 bases between. The CDR3 runs to 16 residues. Germline CDR1 and CDR2: MNHNS and SASEGT. CDR3 amino acids: CASSAESAGRYQPQHF. CDR3 coding DNA: TGTGCCAGCAGTGCCGAGTCTGCAGGGAGGTATCAGCCCCAGCATTTT.

The V and J genes are TRBV5-1 and TRBJ2-2, with D possibly being TRBD2 (5 bases). This CDR3 is 16 amino acids long. With 0 bases removed from V and 0 bases from J, the gap between germline ends came to 9 bases. Germline CDR1 and CDR2: SGHRS and YFSETQ. CDR3 bases: TGCGCCAGCAGCTTGGAGGGAGAACCGAACACCGGGGAGCTGTTTTTT. It codes for CASSLEGEPNTGELFF.

The V and J genes are TRBV5-1 and TRBJ2-7; the D gene is possibly TRBD1 (5 bases). This CDR3 comprises 13 residues. Deletions cut 2 bases from V and 5 bases from J, with 11 bases between. Germline CDR1 is SGHRS and CDR2 is YFSETQ. In DNA, the CDR3 is TGCGCCAGCAGCTTTACCAGGGCCAACGAGCAGTACTTC. It codes for CASSFTRANEQYF. Drawing the rest from reference TRBV5-1 and TRBJ2-7, the complete variable domain is KAGVTQTPRYLIKTRGQQVTLSCSPISGHRSVSWYQQTPGQGLQFLFEYFSETQRNKGNFPGRFSGRQFSNSRSEMNVSTLELGDSALYLCASSFTRANEQYFGPGTRLTVT.

J is TRBJ1-1 and V is TRBV4-2, with 7 nucleotides matching TRBD1. Trimming removed 1 base from V and 6 bases from J; junction bases left unmatched: 5. The germline CDR1 and CDR2 sequences are LGHNA and YNFKEQ. There are 14 residues in the CDR3. The CDR3, as DNA: TGTGCCAGCAGCCAAGGACAGGGAATTTCTGAAGCTTTCTTT. Translated, it gives CASSQGQGISEAFF.

The V gene is TRBV6-1, the J gene TRBJ1-4; maybe TRBD1 (5 bases). V lost 6 bases, J lost 5 bases, and 16 bases lay in between. Germline V gene sequence: CDR1 MNHNS, CDR2 SASEGT. The CDR3 contains 15 residues. DNA for the CDR3: TGTGCCAGCAGAGTCGCAGGGTGGGGAAATGAAAAACTGTTTTTT. Protein: CASRVAGWGNEKLFF.

The chain combines TRBV19 with TRBJ1-4, with D perhaps matching TRBD1 (5 bases). This CDR3 comprises 13 residues. CDR1 LNHDA and CDR2 SQIVND come from the germline V gene (reference sequence). Trimming shortened V by 3 bases and J by 13 bases, and 15 bases separated the two germline ends. Here the CDR3 reads CASSIGGGGGLFF. CDR3 coding DNA: TGTGCCAGTAGTATCGGTGGGGGTGGTGGACTGTTTTTT.

The rearrangement joins TRBV4-1 to TRBJ1-1; maybe TRBD1 (6 bases). Looked up from germline, CDR1 is MGHRA and CDR2 is YSYEKL. V lost 1 base and J lost 1, with 16 bases in between. This CDR3 has 17 amino acids. In nucleotides, the CDR3 is TGCGCCAGCAGCCAAGTTCGAAACAGGGTAGGGAACACTGAAGCTTTCTTT. This encodes CASSQVRNRVGNTEAFF.

This clone was seen only once. The gene calls are TRBV30 and TRBJ1-1; TRBD1 is a possible D gene (6 bases). The CDR3 is 13 amino acids. The germline V and J ends were trimmed by 4 bases and 6 bases, with 15 bases remaining between them. Germline V lookup: CDR1 GTSNPN, CDR2 SVGIG (reference sequence). Here the CDR3 reads CAWTNRVYPEAFF. The CDR3 nucleotides are TGTGCCTGGACCAACAGGGTTTACCCTGAAGCTTTCTTT.

This chain links TRBV30 with TRBJ1-6, with D hard to call. Germline CDR1 and CDR2: GTSNPN and SVGIG (reference sequence). Trimming cost V 0 bases and J 4 bases, with 13 bases left between them. The CDR3 covers 16 residues. The CDR3 protein is CAWSVGPSLYNSPLHF. The CDR3 region has the DNA TGTGCCTGGAGTGTCGGGCCCTCTCTTTATAATTCACCCCTCCACTTT.

This clone was recorded only once. V and J are TRBV7-9 and TRBJ1-2; perhaps TRBD1 as D (5 bases). Trimming removed 6 bases at V and 0 bases at J, with 14 bases between. Germline-derived CDR1 and CDR2 are SEHNR and FQNEAQ (reference sequence). This CDR3 spans 15 amino acids. The CDR3 DNA reads as TGTGCCAGCAGTTATCCTTGGACACCTAACTATGGCTACACCTTC. Protein sequence: CASSYPWTPNYGYTF. The full variable domain, with the rest looked up from reference TRBV7-9 and TRBJ1-2, is DTGVSQNPRHKITKRGQNVTFRCDPISEHNRLYWYRQTLGQGPEFLTYFQNEAQLEKSRLLSDRFSAERPKGSFSTLEIQRTEQGDSAMYLCASSYPWTPNYGYTFGSGTRLTVV.

The chain has TRBV19 and TRBJ1-4, with unresolved D. The V and J ends lost 9 bases and 0 bases respectively, with 17 bases between them. Germline lookup yields CDR1 LNHDA and CDR2 SQIVND (reference sequence). This CDR3 spans 16 amino acids. The CDR3 region is CASVSYHTATNEKLFF. For the CDR3, the DNA is TGTGCCAGCGTGAGCTATCACACGGCAACTAATGAAAAACTGTTTTTT.

This clone was picked up one time. The chain is built from TRBV30 and TRBJ2-7, with D maybe TRBD2 (5 bases). With 0 bases removed from V and 2 bases from J, the gap between germline ends came to 20 bases. Per germline, CDR1 GTSNPN and CDR2 SVGIG (reference sequence). This CDR3 is built from 17 residues. Here the CDR3 DNA reads TGTGCCTGGAGTGTACCCCCCCGCCTCACTAGAACCTACGAGCAGTACTTC. Its protein is CAWSVPPRLTRTYEQYF.

This clone occurred once. The rearrangement links TRBV5-6 to TRBJ2-2, with D unclear. Germline V lookup: CDR1 SGHDT, CDR2 YYEEEE. V was pared by 0 bases and J by 5 bases, with 14 bases between. The CDR3 has 16 amino acids. The CDR3 is CASSLGSDRGTGELFF. For the CDR3, the DNA is TGTGCCAGCAGCTTGGGGAGCGACCGCGGAACCGGGGAGCTGTTTTTT.

The chain carries TRBV28 and TRBJ2-7; TRBD1 matches at 9 bases. The V gene's germline CDR1 is MDHEN and CDR2 SYDVKM. The CDR3 totals 15 residues. J gave up 7 bases and V 6 bases, and 13 bases lay outside the gene matches. This chain's CDR3 is CASSSSGQGSLEQYF. CDR3 nucleotides: TGTGCCAGCAGCTCCTCGGGACAGGGCTCTTTGGAGCAGTACTTC.

This clone appeared a single time. The chain recombines TRBV7-2 with TRBJ2-3; 11 nucleotides line up with TRBD2. Germline CDR1 reads SGHTA; CDR2 reads FQGNSA. The junction had 2 bases not matched to a gene; V was cut back by 1 base and J by 2 bases. The CDR3 contains 16 residues. As DNA, the CDR3 is TGTGCCAGCAGCTTAGAGGGACTAGCGGACACAGATACGCAGTATTTT. Translating gives CASSLEGLADTDTQYF.

J is TRBJ2-3 and V is TRBV5-1; D may be TRBD1 (6 bases). The CDR3 is made up of 15 amino acids. The V end lost 6 bases, the J end lost 0 bases, and 14 bases lay between the germline ends. From germline, CDR1 is SGHRS and CDR2 YFSETQ. The CDR3 nucleotides read TGCGCCAGCACCCCGGGACATGCTAGCACAGATACGCAGTATTTT. This translates into CASTPGHASTDTQYF. Combining the CDR3 with reference TRBV5-1 and TRBJ2-3 gives the whole variable domain KAGVTQTPRYLIKTRGQQVTLSCSPISGHRSVSWYQQTPGQGLQFLFEYFSETQRNKGNFPGRFSGRQFSNSRSEMNVSTLELGDSALYLCASTPGHASTDTQYFGPGTRLTVL.

This clone occurred once. This rearrangement joins TRBV11-1 to TRBJ2-2, with D perhaps matching TRBD1 (6 bases). Per the germline V gene, CDR1 is SGHAT and CDR2 is FQDESV (reference sequence). CDR3 size: 14 residues. Trimming stripped 7 bases from V and 3 bases from J, with 12 bases between. The CDR3 region is CASTDTGYTGELFF. CDR3 DNA sequence: TGTGCCAGCACCGACACAGGGTACACCGGGGAGCTGTTTTTT.